The next 13 T cell receptor beta chains were all read from a single sample in a study of healthy donors' naive CD4 and CD8 T cells. Each TCR library used approximately 500 ng of total RNA and a linear amplification protocol. TCRdb called the reads again in MiXCR, with one record for every CDR3 protein. The table includes roughly 200,000 distinct CDR3 sequences, 65% to 75% detected once. Specimen: naive CD4+ and CD8+ T cells sorted from blood, pooled from several donors. These receptors came from a pool of human donors in good health; the sample pools cells from several healthy donors.

This chain's CDR3 is CASSYRTGRTDTQYF. The CDR3 bases are TGTGCCAGCAGTTACCGGACAGGACGCACAGATACGCAGTATTTT. This chain connects TRBV6-6 to TRBJ2-3; the match to TRBD1 covers 7 bases. Germline values: CDR1 MNHNY, CDR2 SVGAGI (reference sequence). Germline trimming cut 2 bases from V and 1 base from J; bases unmatched to any gene: 3. The CDR3 has 15 amino acids.

Here the CDR3 reads CSVARWAGREETQYF. The CDR3 nucleotides are TGCAGCGTTGCCCGCTGGGCAGGGAGGGAAGAGACCCAGTACTTC. The V and J genes are TRBV29-1 and TRBJ2-5; TRBD2 matches 7 bases. The ends lost 4 bases at V and 3 bases at J; junction bases unmatched: 11. Germline assignment: CDR1 SQVTM and CDR2 ANQGSEA. This CDR3 is built from 15 residues.

The J gene is TRBJ2-1, the V gene TRBV27, with 10 bases matching TRBD2. CDR1 and CDR2 (germline): MNHEY, SMNVEV (reference sequence). This CDR3 comprises 15 residues. V trimming: 0 bases; J trimming: 8 bases; junction bases outside the gene matches: 4. CDR3 sequence: CASSLSSGGADEQFF. CDR3 bases: TGTGCCAGCAGTTTATCGAGCGGGGGGGCCGATGAGCAGTTCTTC.

This chain links TRBV29-1 with TRBJ1-1, with TRBD1 identical over 7 bases. Germline CDR1 and CDR2: SQVTM and ANQGSEA. V trimming: 4 bases; J trimming: 0 bases; junction bases outside the gene matches: 5. The CDR3 is made up of 14 amino acids. The DNA of the CDR3 is TGCAGCGTTGCGCGGACAGGTTTGAACACTGAAGCTTTCTTT. This translates into CSVARTGLNTEAFF.

The chain has TRBV27 and TRBJ1-5, with 11 bases that match TRBD1. With 4 bases clipped from V and 6 bases from J, the junction kept 2 bases outside the gene matches. The length of the CDR3 is 14 residues. The germline V gene encodes CDR1 MNHEY and CDR2 SMNVEV (reference sequence). The CDR3 here is CASSWTGGGQPQHF. For the CDR3, the DNA is TGTGCCAGCAGTTGGACAGGGGGCGGTCAGCCCCAGCATTTT.

CDR3 protein: CASSIGTGTGGGYEQFF. The CDR3 bases are TGTGCCAGTAGTATCGGAACCGGGACAGGGGGCGGCTATGAGCAGTTCTTC. The chain uses TRBV19 and TRBJ2-1, with TRBD1 matching over 12 bases. V shed 3 bases, J shed 8 bases, and the junction held 11 bases outside the gene matches. The CDR3 runs 17 residues. CDR1 and CDR2 (germline): LNHDA, SQIVND (reference sequence). Full variable domain (missing parts from reference TRBV19 and TRBJ2-1): DGGITQSPKYLFRKEGQNVTLSCEQNLNHDAMYWYRQDPGQGLRLIYYSQIVNDFQKGDIAEGYSVSREKKESFPLTVTSAQKNPTAFYLCASSIGTGTGGGYEQFFGPGTRLTVL.

This clonotype has just one count. The rearrangement uses TRBV29-1 and TRBJ2-7; 9 bases align to TRBD2. J gave up 5 bases and V 5 bases, and 7 bases lay outside the gene matches. The CDR3 loop spans 13 amino acids. Germline V gives CDR1 SQVTM, CDR2 ANQGSEA. For the CDR3, the DNA is TGCAGCGTTCGGCTAGCGGGGCTGGACGAGCAGTACTTC. Its protein is CSVRLAGLDEQYF.

The V and J genes are TRBV4-2 and TRBJ2-1; TRBD2 aligns across 8 bases. Germline CDR1 reads LGHNA; CDR2 reads YNFKEQ. This CDR3 is 16 amino acids long. The V segment lost 5 bases and the J segment 0 bases; nucleotides outside the gene matches: 6. The chain's CDR3 is CASSSEAGASYNEQFF. The CDR3 DNA follows: TGTGCCAGCAGCTCCGAAGCGGGAGCCTCCTACAATGAGCAGTTCTTC.

The V gene is TRBV27, the J gene TRBJ2-2, with D possibly being TRBD2 (6 bases). CDR1 and CDR2 from the germline V gene are MNHEY and SMNVEV (reference sequence). V was clipped by 1 base and J by 3 bases, with 12 bases between them. This CDR3 region has 16 residues. The CDR3 DNA is TGTGCCAGCAGTTTATTGGGACTCCTAGACACCGGGGAGCTGTTTTTT. It encodes CASSLLGLLDTGELFF.

The chain joins TRBV6-5 to TRBJ2-5; 8 positions match TRBD2. The CDR3 loop spans 14 amino acids. V trimming: 0 bases; J trimming: 5 bases; junction bases outside the gene matches: 2. Germline CDR1 MNHEY, CDR2 SVGAGI. The CDR3 loop is CASSYSAGVETQYF. In DNA, the CDR3 is TGTGCCAGCAGTTACTCAGCGGGAGTGGAGACCCAGTACTTC.

The chain is built from TRBV19 and TRBJ1-1, with no clear D. The length of the CDR3 is 14 residues. CDR1 LNHDA and CDR2 SQIVND come from the germline V gene (reference sequence). The germline V and J ends were trimmed by 6 bases and 4 bases, with 15 bases remaining between them. CDR3 residues: CASSLGGKATEAFF. Written as DNA, the CDR3 is TGTGCCAGTAGCCTTGGAGGGAAGGCCACTGAAGCTTTCTTT.

This chain links TRBV27 with TRBJ2-1; D tentatively reads TRBD1 or TRBD2 (6 bases each). Trimming shortened V by 4 bases and J by 9 bases, and 19 bases separated the two germline ends. The germline V gene encodes CDR1 MNHEY and CDR2 SMNVEV (reference sequence). The CDR3 length is 15 residues. The CDR3 region is CASSSRLGGALEQFF. As DNA, the CDR3 is TGTGCCAGCAGTTCTAGACTAGGGGGTGCGCTTGAGCAGTTCTTC.

This chain's CDR3 is CASRSSPGTGERSTEAFF. As DNA, the CDR3 is TGTGCCAGCAGATCATCCCCCGGGACAGGGGAAAGGAGCACTGAAGCTTTCTTT. The V and J genes are TRBV12-3 or TRBV12-4 and TRBJ1-1, with 10 bases aligning to TRBD1. After removal of 6 bases from V and 4 bases from J, the junction contained 17 bases not matched to a gene. The CDR3 has 18 residues.